These 18 T cell receptor beta chains were sequenced from one sample in a study of blood T cell repertoires in COVID-19 (dated by TCRdb to 2018 to 2021). Library preparation used the immunoSEQ multiplex PCR assay. TCRdb obtained this table from immuneACCESS and retained in-frame rearrangements with V and J assigned. These tables miss some clones; where compared with another copy, unresolved V genes account for less than half of the shortfall, and the remainder is unexplained. This sample holds tens of thousands of clones; 80% to 90% were observed only once. The ten largest clones add up to roughly 16% of the sample. The sample was peripheral blood. These receptors originate from an older man with active COVID-19.

This chain joins TRBV25-1 and TRBJ1-1, with TRBD1 as a possible D gene (5 bases). Germline lookup yields CDR1 MGHDK and CDR2 SYGVNS. The length of the CDR3 is 15 residues. Between the trimmed V and J ends, which lost 4 bases and 3 bases, there was a span of 15 bases. CDR3 sequence (DNA): TGTGCCAGCAGTGTAAGGGGAGGTTGGGACACTGAAGCTTTCTTT. It is translated as CASSVRGGWDTEAFF.

CDR3 sequence reads: CASSPGTASGNTIYF. The CDR3 nucleotides are TGCGCCAGCAGCCCCGGGACAGCCTCTGGAAACACCATATATTTT. The V gene is TRBV5-1, the J gene TRBJ1-3; 7 nucleotides match TRBD1. J gave up 0 bases and V 4 bases, and 4 bases lay outside the gene matches. From germline, CDR1 is SGHRS and CDR2 YFSETQ. This CDR3 has 15 residues.

The genes are TRBV29-1 and TRBJ1-2; weak D call: TRBD1 (5 bases). This CDR3 is 12 amino acids long. Germline CDR1 reads SQVTM; CDR2 reads ANQGSEA. V shed 0 bases and J shed 5 bases, with 7 bases lying between them. This CDR3 is CSVEDRGYGYTF. DNA of the CDR3: TGCAGCGTTGAAGATCGGGGGTATGGCTACACCTTC.

In its sample, this clone was seen once. This rearrangement joins TRBV6-6 to TRBJ2-1, with TRBD2 matching 15 bases. The CDR3 totals 15 residues. Germline lookup yields CDR1 MNHNY and CDR2 SVGAGI (reference sequence). Trimming at V came to 8 bases and at J to 7 bases, leaving 6 bases not matched to a gene. The CDR3 here is CASALGTSGGNEQFF. The DNA for the CDR3 is TGTGCCAGCGCCCTTGGGACTAGCGGGGGGAATGAGCAGTTCTTC.

V is TRBV7-2 and J is TRBJ1-4; 7 bases are a match to TRBD1. There are 16 residues in the CDR3. Germline CDR1 is SGHTA and CDR2 is FQGNSA. The J segment lost 5 bases and the V segment lost 4 bases, leaving 10 bases of the junction unmatched. The CDR3 is CASSSRAETGNEKLFF. The CDR3 DNA reads TGTGCCAGCAGCTCCCGGGCCGAGACAGGGAATGAAAAACTGTTTTTT. Full variable domain (rest looked up from reference TRBV7-2 and TRBJ1-4): GAGVSQSPSNKVTEKGKDVELRCDPISGHTALYWYRQSLGQGLEFLIYFQGNSAPDKSGLPSDRFSAERTGGSVSTLTIQRTQQEDSAVYLCASSSRAETGNEKLFFGSGTQLSVL.

The V call is TRBV7-9, the J call TRBJ2-2; D is undetermined. This CDR3 spans 15 amino acids. The germline V gene has CDR1 SEHNR and CDR2 FQNEAQ (reference sequence). Trimming took 1 base from V and 1 from J, leaving 7 bases between them. The CDR3 is CASSLVGENTGELFF. The CDR3 region has the DNA TGTGCCAGCAGCTTAGTTGGAGAGAACACCGGGGAGCTGTTTTTT.

V and J are TRBV20-1 and TRBJ2-7, with D tentatively TRBD2 (5 bases). The V gene lost 5 bases and the J gene lost 7 bases, with 12 bases spanning the gap. Looked up from germline, CDR1 is DFQATT and CDR2 is SNEGSKA (reference sequence). The CDR3 consists of 11 residues. DNA of the CDR3: TGCAGTGCTCCCCGGACGGGGGAGCAGTACTTC. It codes for CSAPRTGEQYF.

This chain uses TRBV5-8 with TRBJ1-1; D is ambiguous. The CDR3 runs 11 residues. V lost 1 base and J 8 bases, leaving 6 bases between the germline ends. Looked up from germline, CDR1 is SGHTS and CDR2 is YDEGEE. The CDR3 region has the DNA TGTGCCAGCAGCTTGTGGGCAGAAGCTTTCTTT. Translating it yields CASSLWAEAFF.

CDR3 DNA: TGTGCCAGTAGTATTCTGGGCGCAAACACTGAAGCTTTCTTT. This translates into CASSILGANTEAFF. The chain recombines TRBV19 with TRBJ1-1; no reliable D call. Germline assignment: CDR1 LNHDA and CDR2 SQIVND (reference sequence). The CDR3 has 14 residues. V lost 3 bases, J lost 2 bases, and 10 bases lay in between.

V usage is TRBV28 and J usage is TRBJ2-3; 9 bases align to TRBD1. Germline lookup yields CDR1 MDHEN and CDR2 SYDVKM. This CDR3 is built from 15 residues. J was trimmed by 5 bases and V by 8 bases; bases with no gene match: 11. Here the CDR3 DNA reads TGTGCCAGCGATACAGGGGGCTACGACCAAGATACGCAGTATTTT. Translated: CASDTGGYDQDTQYF.

The genes are TRBV19 and TRBJ1-5, with TRBD1 identical over 9 bases. Germline-derived CDR1 and CDR2 are LNHDA and SQIVND (reference sequence). Unmatched junction bases numbered 7, after V lost 9 bases and J lost 4 bases. This CDR3 is built from 14 residues. The CDR3 spells CASTRDRENQPQHF. CDR3 in DNA: TGTGCCAGCACACGGGACAGGGAAAATCAGCCCCAGCATTTT. The full variable domain, rest sourced from reference TRBV19 and TRBJ1-5, is DGGITQSPKYLFRKEGQNVTLSCEQNLNHDAMYWYRQDPGQGLRLIYYSQIVNDFQKGDIAEGYSVSREKKESFPLTVTSAQKNPTAFYLCASTRDRENQPQHFGDGTRLSIL.

This rearrangement joins TRBV2 to TRBJ2-7, with a weak D call TRBD1 (6 bases). V was clipped by 2 bases and J by 6 bases, with 14 bases between them. CDR3 length: 14 residues. Germline V gene lookup returns CDR1 SNHLY and CDR2 FYNNEI. CDR3 amino acids: CASSEITGFGEQYF. CDR3 sequence (DNA): TGTGCCAGCAGTGAAATTACAGGGTTCGGCGAGCAGTACTTC.

This rearrangement joins TRBV7-6 to TRBJ2-5, with 12 bases matching TRBD2. Germline V CDR1 and CDR2: SGHVS, FNYEAQ. The CDR3 spans 17 residues. Unmatched junction bases numbered 7, after V lost 1 base and J lost 4 bases. The CDR3 region has the DNA TGTGCCAGCAGCTTAGTCGCTAGCGGGGGGGCCATAGAGACCCAGTACTTC. Protein sequence: CASSLVASGGAIETQYF.

This chain links TRBV10-2 with TRBJ1-6; no reliable D call. Trimming cost V 10 bases and J 6 bases, with 16 bases left between them. CDR1 and CDR2 (germline): WSHSY, SAAADI. The CDR3 contains 14 residues. The chain's CDR3 is CATASGITNSPLHF. CDR3 sequence (DNA): TGCGCCACCGCATCGGGGATTACTAATTCACCCCTCCACTTT.

The V call is TRBV18, the J call TRBJ2-7, with 9 positions matching TRBD1. Per germline, CDR1 KGHSH and CDR2 LQKENI. V shed 4 bases, J shed 2 bases, and the junction held 0 bases outside the gene matches. This CDR3 region has 13 residues. CDR3 in amino acids: CASSRDRAYEQYF. In nucleotides, the CDR3 is TGTGCCAGCTCACGGGACAGGGCCTACGAGCAGTACTTC. Supplemented by reference TRBV18 and TRBJ2-7, the full variable domain reads NAGVMQNPRHLVRRRGQEARLRCSPMKGHSHVYWYRQLPEEGLKFMVYLQKENIIDESGMPKERFSAEFPKEGPSILRIQQVVRGDSAAYFCASSRDRAYEQYFGPGTRLTVT.

On this clone: Different DNA sequences within this sample yield the same CDR3. The chain has TRBV7-2 and TRBJ1-1; D not certain. The CDR3 loop spans 13 amino acids. V gave up 1 base and J gave up 2 bases, with 5 bases separating them. The germline gives CDR1 SGHTA, CDR2 FQGNSA. The CDR3 region has the DNA TGTGCCAGCAGCTTAGACAGAAACACTGAAGCTTTCTTT. Its protein product is CASSLDRNTEAFF.

This clone was detected only a few times. The V gene is TRBV19, the J gene TRBJ2-7; 7 bases map to TRBD1. Germline CDR1 reads LNHDA; CDR2 reads SQIVND (reference sequence). The J segment lost 6 bases and the V segment lost 5 bases, leaving 7 bases of the junction unmatched. The CDR3 covers 13 residues. In DNA, the CDR3 is TGTGCCAGTAGTCTGACCCACAGGGGCGAGCAGTACTTC. It specifies CASSLTHRGEQYF.

The rearrangement links TRBV27 to TRBJ1-3, with TRBD1 matching 8 bases. The germline CDR1 and CDR2 sequences are MNHEY and SMNVEV (reference sequence). The CDR3 is 15 residues long. V dropped 3 bases and J dropped 2; count of bases not matched to a gene: 3. The CDR3 sequence: CASSFRQGTGNTIYF. The CDR3 DNA reads as TGTGCCAGCAGTTTTCGACAGGGGACTGGAAACACCATATATTTT.